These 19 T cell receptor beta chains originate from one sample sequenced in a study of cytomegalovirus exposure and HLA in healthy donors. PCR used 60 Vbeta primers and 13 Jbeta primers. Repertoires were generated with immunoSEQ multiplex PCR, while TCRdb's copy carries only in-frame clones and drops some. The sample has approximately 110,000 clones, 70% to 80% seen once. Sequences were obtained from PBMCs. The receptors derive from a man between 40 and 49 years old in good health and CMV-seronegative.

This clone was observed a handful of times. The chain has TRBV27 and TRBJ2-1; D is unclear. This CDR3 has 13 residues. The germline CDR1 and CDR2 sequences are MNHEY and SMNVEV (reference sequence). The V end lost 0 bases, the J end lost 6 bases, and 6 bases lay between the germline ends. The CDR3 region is CASSLSVSNEQFF. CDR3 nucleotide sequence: TGTGCCAGCAGTTTATCGGTCAGCAATGAGCAGTTCTTC.

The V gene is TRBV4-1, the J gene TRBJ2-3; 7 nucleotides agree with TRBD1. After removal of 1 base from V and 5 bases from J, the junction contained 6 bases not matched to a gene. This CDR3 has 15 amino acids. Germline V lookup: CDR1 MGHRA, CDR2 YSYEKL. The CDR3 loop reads CASSQVKGARDTQYF. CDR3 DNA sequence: TGCGCCAGCAGCCAAGTTAAGGGGGCAAGAGATACGCAGTATTTT.

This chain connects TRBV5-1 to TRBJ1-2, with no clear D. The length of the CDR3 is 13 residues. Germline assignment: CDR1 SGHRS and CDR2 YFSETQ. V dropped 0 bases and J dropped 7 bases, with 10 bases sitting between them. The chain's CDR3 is CASSLDSSGGYTF. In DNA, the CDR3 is TGCGCCAGCAGCTTGGATTCCAGCGGTGGCTACACCTTC.

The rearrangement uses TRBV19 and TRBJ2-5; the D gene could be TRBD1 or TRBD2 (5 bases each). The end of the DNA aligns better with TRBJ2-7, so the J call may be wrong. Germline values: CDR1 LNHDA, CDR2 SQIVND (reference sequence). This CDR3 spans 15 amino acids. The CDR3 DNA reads TGTGCCAGTAGTATAGTCCATCTGGGGGCCTACGAGCAGTACTTC. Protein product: CASSIVHLGAYEQYF.

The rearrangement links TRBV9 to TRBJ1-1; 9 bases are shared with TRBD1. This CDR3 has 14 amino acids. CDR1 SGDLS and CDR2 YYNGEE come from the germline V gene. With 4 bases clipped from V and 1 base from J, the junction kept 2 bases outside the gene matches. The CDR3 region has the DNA TGTGCCAGCAGCAAACAGGGGGCGAACACTGAAGCTTTCTTT. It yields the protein CASSKQGANTEAFF.

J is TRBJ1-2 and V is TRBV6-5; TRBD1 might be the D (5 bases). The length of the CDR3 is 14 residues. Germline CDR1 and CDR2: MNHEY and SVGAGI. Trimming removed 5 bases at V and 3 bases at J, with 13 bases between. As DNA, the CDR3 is TGTGCCAGCAGTAGGGGTCGGAGTGACTATGGCTACACCTTC. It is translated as CASSRGRSDYGYTF.

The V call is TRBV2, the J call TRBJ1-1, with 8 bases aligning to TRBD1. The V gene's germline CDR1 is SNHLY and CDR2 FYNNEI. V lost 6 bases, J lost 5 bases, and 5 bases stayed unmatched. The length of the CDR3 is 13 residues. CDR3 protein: CASSARGLTEAFF. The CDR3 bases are TGTGCCAGCAGCGCCAGGGGGCTGACTGAAGCTTTCTTT.

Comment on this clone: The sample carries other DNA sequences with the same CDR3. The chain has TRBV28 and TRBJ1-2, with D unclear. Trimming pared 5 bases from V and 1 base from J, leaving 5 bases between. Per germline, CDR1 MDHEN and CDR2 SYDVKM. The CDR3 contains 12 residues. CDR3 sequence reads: CASSRGNYGYTF. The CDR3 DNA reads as TGTGCCAGCAGTCGCGGTAACTATGGCTACACCTTC.

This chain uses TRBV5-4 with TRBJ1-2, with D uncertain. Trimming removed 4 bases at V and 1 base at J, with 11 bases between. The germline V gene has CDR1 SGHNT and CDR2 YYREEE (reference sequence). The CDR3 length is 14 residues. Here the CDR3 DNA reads TGTGCCAGCAGCCCCTCTAGTGATAACTATGGCTACACCTTC. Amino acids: CASSPSSDNYGYTF.

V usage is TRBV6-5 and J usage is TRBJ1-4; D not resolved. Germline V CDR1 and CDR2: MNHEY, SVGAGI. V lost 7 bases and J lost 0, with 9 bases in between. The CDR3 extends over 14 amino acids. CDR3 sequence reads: CASKAVATNEKLFF. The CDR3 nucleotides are TGTGCCAGCAAAGCCGTTGCAACTAATGAAAAACTGTTTTTT.

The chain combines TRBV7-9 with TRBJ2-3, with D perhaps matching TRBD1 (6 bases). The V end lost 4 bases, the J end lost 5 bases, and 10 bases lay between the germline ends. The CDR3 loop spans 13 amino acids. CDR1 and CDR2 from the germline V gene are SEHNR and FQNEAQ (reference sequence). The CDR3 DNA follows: TGTGCCAGCAGCTCCGCCAGGGGAGATACGCAGTATTTT. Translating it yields CASSSARGDTQYF.

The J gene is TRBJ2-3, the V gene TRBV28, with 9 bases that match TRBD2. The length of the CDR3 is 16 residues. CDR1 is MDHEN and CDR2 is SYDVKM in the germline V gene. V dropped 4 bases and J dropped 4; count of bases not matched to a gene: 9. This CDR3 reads CASSSRLAGSADTQYF. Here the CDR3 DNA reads TGTGCCAGCAGTTCCCGGCTAGCGGGGAGCGCAGATACGCAGTATTTT. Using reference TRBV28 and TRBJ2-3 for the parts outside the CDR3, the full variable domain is DVKVTQSSRYLVKRTGEKVFLECVQDMDHENMFWYRQDPGLGLRLIYFSYDVKMKEKGDIPEGYSVSREKKERFSLILESASTNQTSMYLCASSSRLAGSADTQYFGPGTRLTVL.

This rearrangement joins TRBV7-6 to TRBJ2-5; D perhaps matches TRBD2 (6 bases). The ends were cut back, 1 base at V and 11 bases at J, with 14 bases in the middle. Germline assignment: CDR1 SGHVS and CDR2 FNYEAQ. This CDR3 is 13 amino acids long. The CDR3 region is CASSLEGGTPQYF. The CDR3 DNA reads TGTGCCAGCAGCTTAGAAGGCGGGACTCCTCAGTACTTC.

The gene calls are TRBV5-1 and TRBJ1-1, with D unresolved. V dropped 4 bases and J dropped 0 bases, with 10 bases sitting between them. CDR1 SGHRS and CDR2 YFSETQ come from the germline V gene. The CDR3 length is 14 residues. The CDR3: CASSTTVMNTEAFF. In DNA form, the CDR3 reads TGCGCCAGCAGCACAACAGTTATGAACACTGAAGCTTTCTTT. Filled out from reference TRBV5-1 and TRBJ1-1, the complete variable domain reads KAGVTQTPRYLIKTRGQQVTLSCSPISGHRSVSWYQQTPGQGLQFLFEYFSETQRNKGNFPGRFSGRQFSNSRSEMNVSTLELGDSALYLCASSTTVMNTEAFFGQGTRLTVV.

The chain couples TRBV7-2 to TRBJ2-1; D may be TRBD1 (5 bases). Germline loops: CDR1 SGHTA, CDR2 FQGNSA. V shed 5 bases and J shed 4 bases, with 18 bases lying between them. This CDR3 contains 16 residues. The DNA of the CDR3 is TGTGCCAGCAGCCCGAAAGACAGATACGGGTACAATGAGCAGTTCTTC. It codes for CASSPKDRYGYNEQFF.

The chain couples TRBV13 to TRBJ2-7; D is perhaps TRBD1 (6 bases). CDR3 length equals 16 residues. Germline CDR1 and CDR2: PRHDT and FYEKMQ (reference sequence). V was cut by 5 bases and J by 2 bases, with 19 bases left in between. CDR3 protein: CASSPWGQGKPYEQYF. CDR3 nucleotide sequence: TGTGCCAGCAGCCCCTGGGGTCAGGGGAAGCCCTACGAGCAGTACTTC. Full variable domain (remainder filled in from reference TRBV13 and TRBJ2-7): AAGVIQSPRHLIKEKRETATLKCYPIPRHDTVYWYQQGPGQDPQFLISFYEKMQSDKGSIPDRFSAQQFSDYHSELNMSSLELGDSALYFCASSPWGQGKPYEQYFGPGTRLTVT.

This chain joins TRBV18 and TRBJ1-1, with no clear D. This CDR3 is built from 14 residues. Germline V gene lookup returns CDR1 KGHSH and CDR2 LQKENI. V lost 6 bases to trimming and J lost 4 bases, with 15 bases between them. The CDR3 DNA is TGTGCCAGCTCCCGTTTAGAGGGTGGCACTGAAGCTTTCTTT. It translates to CASSRLEGGTEAFF.

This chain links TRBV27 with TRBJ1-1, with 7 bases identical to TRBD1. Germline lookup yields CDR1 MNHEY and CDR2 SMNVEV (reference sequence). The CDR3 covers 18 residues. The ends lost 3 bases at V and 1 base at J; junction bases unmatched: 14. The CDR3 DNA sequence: TGTGCCAGCAGTTTCAACCGGGACAGACCGCTGACGAACACTGAAGCTTTCTTT. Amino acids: CASSFNRDRPLTNTEAFF.

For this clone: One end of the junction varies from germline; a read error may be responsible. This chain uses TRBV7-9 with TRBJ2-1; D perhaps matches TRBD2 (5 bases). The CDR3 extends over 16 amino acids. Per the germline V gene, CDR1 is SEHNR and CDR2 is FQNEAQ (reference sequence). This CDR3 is CSSSPGKRSFYNEQFF. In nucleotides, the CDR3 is TGTTCCAGCAGCCCGGGGAAGCGCTCGTTCTACAATGAGCAGTTCTTC.